These T cell receptor beta chains were read from a single sample in a study of T cell responses to AZD1222 COVID-19 vaccine. The repertoire was sequenced with immunoSEQ multiplex PCR; TCRdb's copy has only in-frame clones and lacks some. Of approximately 190,000 clones listed, approximately 92% are singletons. The material sequenced was peripheral blood, taken on day 0 of AZD1222 vaccination. Source of these receptors: an adult in good health. Both conserved end residues are part of each CDR3. A D gene is named only where the DNA matches it firmly. The size of a clone is reported for some rows only, either as once, few or many, or as a class for expanded clones.

DNA,CDR3,V,J,D,size
TGTGCCAGCAGCTTGGTCGAAAAACTGTTTTTT,CASSLVEKLFF,TRBV7-9,TRBJ1-4,-,-
TGTGCCAGCACAACACAACCAAGGGGGACCCAGTACTTC,CASTTQPRGTQYF,TRBV3-1/TRBV3-2,TRBJ2-5,-,-
TGTGCCAGCAGCCCCGGGGGCCACGAGCAGTACTTC,CASSPGGHEQYF,TRBV7-7,TRBJ2-7,-,-
TGTGCCAGCTCACCAGGGAGCAGCAATCAGCCCCAGCATTTT,CASSPGSSNQPQHF,TRBV18,TRBJ1-5,-,-
TGTGCCAGCAGCGTAGACAGTATGAACACTGAAGCTTTCTTT,CASSVDSMNTEAFF,TRBV9,TRBJ1-1,-,-
TGTGCCAGCAGAGCTGACAGGGGGCTGTACGAGCAGTACTTC,CASRADRGLYEQYF,TRBV6-5,TRBJ2-7,TRBD1,once
TGCGCCAGCAGCCAAGACCGGGGAACTAGCCTGACTGGGGCCAACGTCCTGACTTTC,CASSQDRGTSLTGANVLTF,TRBV4-1,TRBJ2-6,-,-
TGTGCCAGCAGTTCCGACAGGGAATGGGGGCAGCCCCAGCATTTT,CASSSDREWGQPQHF,TRBV6-2/TRBV6-3,TRBJ1-5,TRBD1,-
TGTGCCAGTAGGGAAGACAGGGGGAGAGCTGAAGCTTTCTTT,CASREDRGRAEAFF,TRBV19,TRBJ1-1,TRBD1,-
TGTGCCAGCAGTTTCGGGGCGGGGACAACTGGAAACACCATATATTTT,CASSFGAGTTGNTIYF,TRBV28,TRBJ1-3,-,-
TGTGCCAGCAGCCGACAGGGGGGAGACGAGCAGTACTTC,CASSRQGGDEQYF,TRBV12-3/TRBV12-4,TRBJ2-7,TRBD1,-
TGTGCCAGCAGTGATACGGCAGATAGCAATCAGCCCCAGCATTTT,CASSDTADSNQPQHF,TRBV25-1,TRBJ1-5,-,few
TGTGCCAGCAGTTTAGACAGGGCCTACGAGCAGTACTTC,CASSLDRAYEQYF,TRBV28,TRBJ2-7,TRBD1,-
TGTGCTAGTGGTTTGGTAAGCCTCCCTAGCTCTGGGGCCAACGTCCTGACTTTC,CASGLVSLPSSGANVLTF,TRBV12-5,TRBJ2-6,-,-
TGCGCCAGCAGCCAAGCCAGGGAGAACACTGAAGCTTTCTTT,CASSQARENTEAFF,TRBV4-3,TRBJ1-1,-,-
TGCAGCGTTGGGCAGGGAGTGGACACTGAAGCTTTCTTT,CSVGQGVDTEAFF,TRBV29-1,TRBJ1-1,-,once
TGTGCCATCAGTGAGCCAGGGACAGGGGGCTGGAATCAGCCCCAGCATTTT,CAISEPGTGGWNQPQHF,TRBV10-3,TRBJ1-5,TRBD1,-
TGTGCCAGCAGCTCGCCCCACCGGGGGGTAGGACTAGCGTCCTACGAGCAGTACTTC,CASSSPHRGVGLASYEQYF,TRBV5-4,TRBJ2-7,TRBD2,-
TGTGCCACCACAGGGGGGGATGGCTACACCTTC,CATTGGDGYTF,TRBV2,TRBJ1-2,TRBD1,-
TGTGCCATCAGTGAGTGGGGGAACACTGAAGCTTTCTTT,CAISEWGNTEAFF,TRBV10-3,TRBJ1-1,-,-
TGCGCCAGCAGCTTGGAGGGACAGGGTAATGAAAAACTGTTTTTT,CASSLEGQGNEKLFF,TRBV5-1,TRBJ1-4,TRBD1,once
TGTGCCAGCAGCTTAGATGCGGTACGGAACTATGGCTACACCTTC,CASSLDAVRNYGYTF,TRBV7-9,TRBJ1-2,-,-
TGTGCCAGCTCACCAGGGCGGAAGAACACTGAAGCTTTCTTT,CASSPGRKNTEAFF,TRBV18,TRBJ1-1,-,-
TGTGCCAGCAGTTTACAGGGGCCCTCGGAAAAACTGTTTTTT,CASSLQGPSEKLFF,TRBV28,TRBJ1-4,-,-
TGTGCCATCACGGCGGGTGGATCTAACTATGGCTACACCTTC,CAITAGGSNYGYTF,TRBV10-3,TRBJ1-2,-,-
TGTGCCAGCAGCTTAAGAGGGACCGGGGAGCTGTTTTTT,CASSLRGTGELFF,TRBV11-3,TRBJ2-2,-,-